The clone carrying this T cell receptor (beta chain) was counted only a few times. As yet, its antigen is unknown. The data are from a study of T cell repertoires in cytomegalovirus infection. One entry per CDR3 protein results from TCRdb running MiXCR on the reads. The sample lists 900,000 to 950,000 distinct CDR3 sequences, around 32% occurring once. Germline V CDR1 and CDR2: MNHNY, SVGAGI (reference sequence). Trimming left V 5 bases short and J 3 bases short, with 10 bases between. There are 13 residues in the CDR3. Specimen: cultured CD8+ T cells from PBMCs, collected from culture after CMV antigen stimulation. The clonotype comes from a human donor in good health (CMV status not recorded). Some clones in this sample may be carry-over from other donors' samples. The V call is TRBV6-6, the J call TRBJ1-2, with D hard to call. The CDR3 here is CASSERIDYGYTF. In DNA form, the CDR3 reads TGTGCCAGCAGTGAAAGAATCGACTATGGCTACACCTTC.